Presented here are 32 T cell receptor beta chains from one specimen sequenced in a study of T cell repertoires in cytomegalovirus infection. From the reads, TCRdb called clonotypes with MiXCR, one entry per CDR3 protein. The repertoire holds 800,000 to 950,000 distinct CDR3 sequences, with roughly 33% as singletons. These receptors are not linked to any known antigen. Sequenced here: cultured CD8+ T cells from PBMCs, sampled from culture after CMV antigen stimulation. These receptors all stem from a human donor in good health (CMV status not recorded). Some clones in this sample may be carry-over from other donors' samples.

The rearrangement joins TRBV19 to TRBJ2-2; D ambiguous. This CDR3 has 15 amino acids. The germline gives CDR1 LNHDA, CDR2 SQIVND (reference sequence). V was clipped by 5 bases and J by 6 bases, with 16 bases between them. The CDR3 is CASSSDQLWPGELFF. The CDR3 region has the DNA TGTGCCAGTAGTTCCGATCAATTGTGGCCCGGGGAGCTGTTTTTT.

This clonotype occurred a few times. The rearrangement links TRBV29-1 to TRBJ2-1; D may correspond to TRBD1 or TRBD2 (5 bases each). Trimming removed 1 base at V and 5 bases at J, with 15 bases between. The CDR3 covers 15 residues. CDR1 SQVTM and CDR2 ANQGSEA come from the germline V gene. This chain's CDR3 is CSVEGAGRRNNEQFF. The CDR3 coding sequence is TGCAGCGTTGAAGGGGCAGGGAGAAGGAACAATGAGCAGTTCTTC.

This clonotype was counted only a few times. The J gene is TRBJ2-3, the V gene TRBV7-4; TRBD1 is a possible D gene (6 bases). Germline CDR1 is SGHVT and CDR2 is SQSDAQ. This CDR3 has 14 residues. Deletions cut 6 bases from V and 7 bases from J, with 17 bases between. The CDR3 spells CASRRQDPLNTQYF. CDR3 coding DNA: TGTGCCAGCAGGAGACAGGACCCTCTGAATACGCAGTATTTT.

This clonotype was detected only a few times. CDR3 DNA sequence: TGTGCCAGCAGCTCCTCCACGGTGGGTATTCGGGCCAAGGACGGCCGTGGCTACACCTTC. This codes for CASSSSTVGIRAKDGRGYTF. The V call is TRBV7-9, the J call TRBJ1-2; D unresolved. The CDR3 contains 20 residues. The V end lost 4 bases, the J end lost 7 bases, and 34 bases lay between the germline ends. Germline V gene lookup returns CDR1 SEHNR and CDR2 FQNEAQ (reference sequence). The full variable domain, rest sourced from reference TRBV7-9 and TRBJ1-2, is DTGVSQNPRHKITKRGQNVTFRCDPISEHNRLYWYRQTLGQGPEFLTYFQNEAQLEKSRLLSDRFSAERPKGSFSTLEIQRTEQGDSAMYLCASSSSTVGIRAKDGRGYTFGSGTRLTVV.

The rearrangement uses TRBV19 and TRBJ1-2; D call uncertain. The CDR3 is made up of 13 amino acids. Germline loops: CDR1 LNHDA, CDR2 SQIVND (reference sequence). Trimming shortened V by 1 base and J by 5 bases, and 8 bases separated the two germline ends. This CDR3 is CASSIVEGYGYTF. CDR3 DNA sequence: TGTGCCAGTAGTATAGTCGAAGGATATGGCTACACCTTC.

This clonotype was found many times. This chain joins TRBV12-3 or TRBV12-4 and TRBJ2-1, with 8 bases that match TRBD1. This CDR3 is 14 amino acids long. Germline trimming cut 3 bases from V and 7 bases from J; bases unmatched to any gene: 5. The CDR3 here is CASSLQGARNEQFF. DNA of the CDR3: TGTGCCAGCAGTTTGCAGGGGGCGAGAAATGAGCAGTTCTTC.

The V and J genes are TRBV19 and TRBJ2-1; 7 nucleotides agree with TRBD1. Per germline, CDR1 LNHDA and CDR2 SQIVND (reference sequence). The V gene end was trimmed by 0 bases and the J gene end by 3 bases; junction bases not matched to a gene: 5. This CDR3 has 16 residues. The CDR3 coding sequence is TGTGCCAGTAGTATAGATCTCGGGACAGACTACAATGAGCAGTTCTTC. This sequence encodes CASSIDLGTDYNEQFF.

This clonotype came up a few times. This chain uses TRBV5-8 with TRBJ2-1; 9 bases agree with TRBD1. Trimming cost V 6 bases and J 6 bases; bases outside gene matches: 10. Per the germline V gene, CDR1 is SGHTS and CDR2 is YDEGEE. This CDR3 is built from 15 residues. CDR3 coding DNA: TGTGCCAGCACCTGGGGACCGACAGGGGGCAATGAGCAGTTCTTC. This sequence encodes CASTWGPTGGNEQFF.

The rearrangement uses TRBV6-2 or TRBV6-3 and TRBJ2-3; a weak D match, TRBD2 (6 bases). V was clipped by 0 bases and J by 4 bases, with 20 bases between them. CDR1 is MNHEY and CDR2 is SVGEGT in the germline V gene. CDR3 length: 18 residues. The CDR3 nucleotides are TGTGCCAGCAGTTACTCGGGTGCAGAACGGGGGATGCCAGATACGCAGTATTTT. Its translation is CASSYSGAERGMPDTQYF.

This clonotype appeared a few times. The rearrangement links TRBV10-3 to TRBJ2-1, with a tentative D call TRBD2 (6 bases). Germline CDR1 reads ENHRY; CDR2 reads SYGVKD. The CDR3 length is 17 residues. With 0 bases removed from V and 0 bases from J, the gap between germline ends came to 12 bases. The CDR3 here is CAISESRGGFSYNEQFF. The CDR3, as DNA: TGTGCCATCAGTGAGTCGAGGGGAGGATTCTCCTACAATGAGCAGTTCTTC.

The chain is built from TRBV7-6 and TRBJ1-1; D remains unclear. The CDR3 consists of 14 residues. Per germline, CDR1 SGHVS and CDR2 FNYEAQ. Trimming removed 2 bases at V and 1 base at J, with 8 bases between. CDR3 sequence: CASSLLEKNTEAFF. For the CDR3, the DNA is TGTGCCAGCAGCTTATTAGAGAAGAACACTGAAGCTTTCTTT. The whole variable domain, filled in from reference TRBV7-6 and TRBJ1-1, reads GAGVSQSPRYKVTKRGQDVALRCDPISGHVSLYWYRQALGQGPEFLTYFNYEAQQDKSGLPNDRFSAERPEGSISTLTIQRTEQRDSAMYRCASSLLEKNTEAFFGQGTRLTVV.

This clonotype was counted ten times or more. This chain uses TRBV11-2 with TRBJ2-5; 10 nucleotides match TRBD2. This CDR3 has 17 residues. Trimming cost V 0 bases and J 1 base; bases outside gene matches: 5. Germline-derived CDR1 and CDR2 are SGHAT and FQNNGV. The CDR3 loop is CASSLDGLAEPQETQYF. The CDR3 DNA reads as TGTGCCAGCAGCTTAGATGGACTAGCGGAACCCCAAGAGACCCAGTACTTC.

This clonotype was observed many times. J is TRBJ1-1 and V is TRBV7-2, with D perhaps matching TRBD1 (6 bases). Germline assignment: CDR1 SGHTA and CDR2 FQGNSA. The CDR3 runs to 16 residues. Trimming left V 5 bases short and J 4 bases short, with 20 bases between. This CDR3 is CASSERASPGATEAFF. CDR3 sequence (DNA): TGTGCCAGCAGCGAGAGGGCCAGTCCGGGGGCCACTGAAGCTTTCTTT.

This chain uses TRBV6-2 or TRBV6-3 with TRBJ2-2, with D perhaps TRBD1 (5 bases). Germline CDR1 and CDR2: MNHEY and SVGEGT. The CDR3 is 18 residues long. Trimming shortened V by 0 bases and J by 0 bases, and 14 bases separated the two germline ends. CDR3 amino acids: CASSYSSRAPTNTGELFF. The CDR3 bases are TGTGCCAGCAGTTACTCGTCCAGGGCCCCTACGAACACCGGGGAGCTGTTTTTT.

For this clonotype: A much larger clone is a single base away; this may be a read error. V usage is TRBV7-2 and J usage is TRBJ2-1; tentatively, D is TRBD2 (7 bases). This CDR3 is 15 amino acids long. Per the germline V gene, CDR1 is SGHTA and CDR2 is FQGNSA. V lost 7 bases and J 2 bases, leaving 15 bases between the germline ends. The CDR3 reads CASTQGRGPYNEQFF. The CDR3 nucleotides read TGTGCCAGCACCCAGGGGAGGGGTCCCTACAATGAGCAGTTCTTC.

The chain employs TRBV4-1 and TRBJ1-1, with no clear D. Germline lookup yields CDR1 MGHRA and CDR2 YSYEKL. Trimming cost V 0 bases and J 5 bases, with 13 bases left between them. The CDR3 sequence is 15 residues long. CDR3 in amino acids: CASSQDSLSPTEAFF. The DNA for the CDR3 is TGCGCCAGCAGCCAAGACAGTCTTTCCCCGACTGAAGCTTTCTTT.

This chain uses TRBV12-3 or TRBV12-4 with TRBJ1-4, with D perhaps matching TRBD1 (5 bases). The CDR3 has 14 residues. V lost 6 bases, J lost 5 bases, and 13 bases lay in between. CDR3 loop: CASRNQGGNEKLFF. CDR3 nucleotides: TGTGCCAGCAGAAACCAGGGAGGGAATGAAAAACTGTTTTTT.

The genes are TRBV20-1 and TRBJ2-7, with 9 positions matching TRBD1. V lost 1 base, J lost 2 bases, and 3 bases stayed unmatched. Germline CDR1 and CDR2: DFQATT and SNEGSKA (reference sequence). The CDR3 covers 14 residues. The CDR3 spells CSARVRDRAYEQYF. As DNA, the CDR3 is TGCAGTGCTAGAGTACGGGACAGGGCCTACGAGCAGTACTTC.

This clonotype occurred many times. The chain uses TRBV7-2 and TRBJ1-6, with D possibly matching TRBD1 (6 bases). Germline V lookup: CDR1 SGHTA, CDR2 FQGNSA. V lost 7 bases to trimming and J lost 8 bases, with 18 bases between them. The CDR3 is 15 amino acids. Here the CDR3 DNA reads TGTGCCAGCACCCAAGCCCACAGGGTGGATTCACCCCTCCACTTT. It codes for CASTQAHRVDSPLHF.

The rearrangement joins TRBV7-4 to TRBJ2-1; TRBD1 agrees at 11 bases. Germline CDR1 is SGHVT and CDR2 is SQSDAQ. CDR3 length equals 17 residues. The J segment lost 7 bases and the V segment lost 0 bases, leaving 8 bases of the junction unmatched. CDR3 DNA: TGTGCCAGCAGCTTAGCGATTGGACAGGGGGCAAGGAATGAGCAGTTCTTC. Translating it yields CASSLAIGQGARNEQFF.

In DNA, the CDR3 is TGTGCCACCCAGGGGGAGAGGAACTATGGCTACACCTTC. Translating it yields CATQGERNYGYTF. The chain employs TRBV2 and TRBJ1-2; 7 positions match TRBD1. The germline V gene encodes CDR1 SNHLY and CDR2 FYNNEI. The J segment lost 2 bases and the V segment lost 10 bases, leaving 7 bases of the junction unmatched. The CDR3 extends over 13 amino acids.

The gene calls are TRBV7-2 and TRBJ1-1; possibly TRBD1 for D (6 bases). The CDR3 loop spans 14 amino acids. Looked up from germline, CDR1 is SGHTA and CDR2 is FQGNSA. The germline V and J ends were trimmed by 1 base and 5 bases, with 11 bases remaining between them. The CDR3 nucleotides read TGTGCCAGCAGCTTAGAACAGGGAGTGACTGAAGCTTTCTTT. Translating it yields CASSLEQGVTEAFF.

This clonotype showed up just a few times. This chain joins TRBV7-9 and TRBJ1-3, with 9 nucleotides matching TRBD1. Germline CDR1 SEHNR, CDR2 FQNEAQ (reference sequence). Germline trimming cut 4 bases from V and 15 bases from J; bases unmatched to any gene: 10. This CDR3 contains 13 residues. In DNA form, the CDR3 reads TGTGCCAGCAGCTCAGGGACAGGGCACGGCCCATATTTT. Translation gives CASSSGTGHGPYF.

The chain employs TRBV6-6 and TRBJ2-1; 9 positions agree with TRBD1. The V gene's germline CDR1 is MNHNY and CDR2 SVGAGI (reference sequence). Unmatched junction bases numbered 10, after V lost 6 bases and J lost 1 base. This CDR3 comprises 17 residues. DNA of the CDR3: TGTGCCAGCAGGGCGACGAGGGACAGGGAATCCTACAATGAGCAGTTCTTC. Its protein product is CASRATRDRESYNEQFF.

This clonotype was seen at least ten times. The rearrangement joins TRBV7-2 to TRBJ1-2, with 9 bases that match TRBD1. This CDR3 contains 19 residues. Germline lookup yields CDR1 SGHTA and CDR2 FQGNSA. V trimming: 1 base; J trimming: 7 bases; junction bases outside the gene matches: 19. CDR3 residues: CASSLEIIFRQGDFPGYTF. CDR3 DNA: TGTGCCAGCAGCTTAGAGATAATTTTCCGACAGGGGGATTTTCCTGGCTACACCTTC.

This clonotype has a count of ten or more. The rearrangement links TRBV6-5 to TRBJ1-6; no clear D. Deletions cut 0 bases from V and 0 bases from J, with 9 bases between. The CDR3 runs 17 residues. Germline V gene lookup returns CDR1 MNHEY and CDR2 SVGAGI. The CDR3 coding sequence is TGTGCCAGCAGTTACTCGACGGCAAGCTCCTATAATTCACCCCTCCACTTT. Residues: CASSYSTASSYNSPLHF.

This chain uses TRBV10-1 with TRBJ2-7; TRBD1 agrees at 9 bases. CDR3 size: 16 residues. From germline, CDR1 is WNHNN and CDR2 SYGVQD (reference sequence). V trimming: 6 bases; J trimming: 2 bases; junction bases outside the gene matches: 11. The DNA of the CDR3 is TGCGCCAGCAGCCCCTGGGGGGACAGGGCTCCCTACGAGCAGTACTTC. Translating gives CASSPWGDRAPYEQYF.

About this clonotype itself: Just one base apart from a much larger clone, this may be a read error. This sequence joins TRBV7-2 and TRBJ2-3; 9 nucleotides align to TRBD1. The CDR3 sequence is 14 residues long. J lost 6 bases, V lost 5 bases, and 6 bases had no gene match. The germline V gene has CDR1 SGHTA and CDR2 FQGNSA. The DNA of the CDR3 is TGTGCCAGCAGCATAACAGGGGGCAGGGATACGCAGTATTTT. As protein: CASSITGGRDTQYF.

The chain carries TRBV6-2 or TRBV6-3 and TRBJ2-2; a weak D match, TRBD1 (5 bases). Germline CDR1 and CDR2: MNHEY and SVGEGT. This CDR3 is 15 amino acids long. V was trimmed by 5 bases and J by 5 bases, leaving 15 bases between them. The CDR3 bases are TGTGCCAGCAGTACTCAGGGCGGTGGGACCGGGGAGCTGTTTTTT. The encoded protein is CASSTQGGGTGELFF.

Notes on this clonotype: The junction differs from germline at one of its ends, possibly a read error. This chain joins TRBV5-3 and TRBJ2-2; D remains unclear. TRBV5-3 is placed among ORFs of uncertain function. The CDR3 covers 14 residues. CDR3 sequence reads: CASSWWGNTGELFF. For the CDR3, the DNA is TGTGCCAGCAGCTGGTGGGGTAACACCGGGGAGCTGTTTTTT.

This chain joins TRBV7-9 and TRBJ1-1; 8 bases match TRBD1. The CDR3 extends over 16 amino acids. Germline V gives CDR1 SEHNR, CDR2 FQNEAQ (reference sequence). V lost 2 bases, J lost 5 bases, and 10 bases stayed unmatched. The DNA of the CDR3 is TGTGCCAGCAGCTTACGCCGAGACAGGGGAGGAACTGAAGCTTTCTTT. It translates to CASSLRRDRGGTEAFF.

In this sample, this clonotype turned up a few times. The chain has TRBV6-2 or TRBV6-3 and TRBJ2-2; D is ambiguous. Germline V CDR1 and CDR2: MNHEY, SVGEGT. The V end lost 5 bases, the J end lost 9 bases, and 13 bases lay between the germline ends. The CDR3 covers 13 residues. The CDR3 DNA reads TGTGCCAGCAGTCCATTCGACGAAAGGGAGCTGTTTTTT. Its protein product is CASSPFDERELFF.